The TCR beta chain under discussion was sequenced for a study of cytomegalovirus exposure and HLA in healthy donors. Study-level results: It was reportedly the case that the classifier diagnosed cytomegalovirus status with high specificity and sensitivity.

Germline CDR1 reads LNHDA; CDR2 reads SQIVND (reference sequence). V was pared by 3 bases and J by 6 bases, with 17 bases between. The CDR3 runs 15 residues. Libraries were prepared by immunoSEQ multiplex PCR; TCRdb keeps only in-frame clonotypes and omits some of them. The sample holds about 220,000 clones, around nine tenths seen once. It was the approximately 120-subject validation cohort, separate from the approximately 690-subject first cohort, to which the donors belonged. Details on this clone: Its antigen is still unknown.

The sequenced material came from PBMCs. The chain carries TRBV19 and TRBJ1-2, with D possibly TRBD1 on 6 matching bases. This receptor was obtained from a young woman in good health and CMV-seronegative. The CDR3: CASSINRVDENGYTF. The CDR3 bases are TGTGCCAGTAGTATCAACAGGGTTGACGAAAATGGCTACACCTTC.